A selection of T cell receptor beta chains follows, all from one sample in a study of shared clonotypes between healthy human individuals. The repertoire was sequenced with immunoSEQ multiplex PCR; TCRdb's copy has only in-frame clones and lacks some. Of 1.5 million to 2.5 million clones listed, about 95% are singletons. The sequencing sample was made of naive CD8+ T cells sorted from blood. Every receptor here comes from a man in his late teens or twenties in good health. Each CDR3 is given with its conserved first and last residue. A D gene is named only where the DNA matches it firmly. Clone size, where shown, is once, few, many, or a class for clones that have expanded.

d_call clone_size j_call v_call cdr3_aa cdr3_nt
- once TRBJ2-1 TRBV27 CASSFGGLAIYEQFF TGTGCCAGCAGTTTTGGGGGACTGGCAATATATGAGCAGTTCTTC
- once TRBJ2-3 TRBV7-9 CASSLGDLTDTQYF TGTGCCAGCAGCTTAGGGGACCTCACAGATACGCAGTATTTT
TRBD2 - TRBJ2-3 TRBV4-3 CASSRTSDPDTQYF TGCGCCAGCAGCCGCACTAGCGACCCAGATACGCAGTATTTT
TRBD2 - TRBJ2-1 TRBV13 CASSLSLAGYNEQFF TGTGCCAGCAGCTTATCGCTAGCGGGGTACAATGAGCAGTTCTTC
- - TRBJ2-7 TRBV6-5 CASSYSTSYEQYF TGTGCCAGCAGTTACTCGACAAGCTACGAGCAGTACTTC
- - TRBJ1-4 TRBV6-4 CASSDSWVGEKLFF TGTGCCAGCAGTGACTCATGGGTGGGCGAAAAACTGTTTTTT
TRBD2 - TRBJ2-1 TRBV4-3 CASSQVTSAYNEQFF TGCGCCAGCAGCCAAGTGACTAGCGCCTACAATGAGCAGTTCTTC
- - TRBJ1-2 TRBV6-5 CASSYIRDPSYGYTF TGTGCCAGCAGCTACATTCGAGACCCTAGCTATGGCTACACCTTC
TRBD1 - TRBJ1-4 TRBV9 CASSVGQGANEKLFF TGTGCCAGCAGCGTAGGGCAGGGGGCTAATGAAAAACTGTTTTTT
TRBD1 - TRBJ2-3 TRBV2 CASSLPEAGGLDTQYF TGTGCCAGCAGTTTACCAGAGGCAGGGGGCCTAGATACGCAGTATTTT
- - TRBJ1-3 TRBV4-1 CASSPLGASSGNTIYF TGCGCCAGCAGCCCACTTGGAGCGAGCTCTGGAAACACCATATATTTT
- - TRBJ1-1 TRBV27 CASSLYSHTEAFF TGTGCCAGCAGTTTGTACAGTCACACTGAAGCTTTCTTT
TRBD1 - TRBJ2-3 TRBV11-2 CASSLAQGVGTDTQYF TGTGCCAGCAGCTTAGCACAGGGGGTCGGCACAGATACGCAGTATTTT
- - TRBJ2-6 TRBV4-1 CASSQGHPGANVLTF TGCGCCAGCAGCCAAGGACACCCCGGGGCCAACGTCCTGACTTTC
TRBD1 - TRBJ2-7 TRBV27 CASSPGGTYEQYF TGTGCCAGCAGTCCAGGGGGAACCTACGAGCAGTACTTC
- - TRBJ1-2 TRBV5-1 CASSLSAMIEYGYTF TGCGCCAGCAGCTTGAGTGCCATGATAGAATATGGCTACACCTTC
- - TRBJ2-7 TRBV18 CASSPSLGDEQYF TGTGCCAGCTCACCGTCGTTGGGTGACGAGCAGTACTTC
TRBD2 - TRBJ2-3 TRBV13 CASSLELEGLVTDTQYF TGTGCCAGCAGCTTAGAGTTGGAGGGACTAGTCACAGATACGCAGTATTTT
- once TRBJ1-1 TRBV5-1 CASSLVVDTEAFF TGCGCCAGCAGCTTGGTGGTAGACACTGAAGCTTTCTTT
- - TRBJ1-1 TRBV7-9 CASSPGSEAFF TGTGCCAGCAGCCCGGGGAGTGAAGCTTTCTTT
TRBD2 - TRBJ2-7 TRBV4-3 CASSQWTSDYEQYF TGCGCCAGCAGCCAATGGACTAGCGACTACGAGCAGTACTTC
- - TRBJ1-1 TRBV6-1 CASSDGTEAFF TGTGCCAGCAGTGATGGGACTGAAGCTTTCTTT
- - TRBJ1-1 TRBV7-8 CASSPVTGSTEAFF TGTGCCAGCAGCCCGGTTACGGGGTCCACTGAAGCTTTCTTT
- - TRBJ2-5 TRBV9 CASSVSSPSHLGLETQYF TGTGCCAGCAGCGTATCGAGTCCATCCCACCTTGGATTAGAGACCCAGTACTTC
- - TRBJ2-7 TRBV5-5 CASSLGVPTIYEQYF TGTGCCAGCAGCTTGGGCGTACCGACTATCTACGAGCAGTACTTC
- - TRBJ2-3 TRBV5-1 CASSSWNGDDSTDTQYF TGCGCCAGCAGCTCTTGGAATGGGGATGACAGCACAGATACGCAGTATTTT
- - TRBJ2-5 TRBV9 CASSVGDTQETQYF TGTGCCAGCAGCGTAGGGGATACCCAAGAGACCCAGTACTTC
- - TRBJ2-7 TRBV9 CASSVEGASYEQYF TGTGCCAGCAGCGTGGAGGGGGCCTCCTACGAGCAGTACTTC
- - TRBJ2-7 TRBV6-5 CASSLNAGSRYEQYF TGTGCCAGCAGCCTAAATGCAGGGAGTCGCTACGAGCAGTACTTC
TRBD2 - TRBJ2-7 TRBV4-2 CASSQDRGLVSYEQYF TGTGCCAGCAGCCAAGATCGGGGACTAGTTTCCTACGAGCAGTACTTC
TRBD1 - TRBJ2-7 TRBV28 CASSISWDRVDEQYF TGTGCCAGCAGTATCTCCTGGGACAGGGTAGACGAGCAGTACTTC
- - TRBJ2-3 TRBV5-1 CASSYFTGPGDTQYF TGCGCCAGCAGCTATTTTACAGGCCCGGGGGATACGCAGTATTTT
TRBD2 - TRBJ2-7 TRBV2 CASSASQGLALGEQYF TGTGCCAGCAGTGCTTCTCAGGGACTAGCTCTCGGGGAGCAGTACTTC
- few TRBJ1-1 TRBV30 CAWDWGEHEAFF TGTGCCTGGGACTGGGGGGAGCATGAAGCTTTCTTT
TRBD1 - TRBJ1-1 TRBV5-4 CASSLVTGGEQAFF TGTGCCAGCAGCTTGGTGACAGGGGGCGAACAAGCTTTCTTT
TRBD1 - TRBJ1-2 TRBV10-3 CAISEQGDDYGYTF TGTGCCATCAGTGAACAGGGGGACGACTATGGCTACACCTTC
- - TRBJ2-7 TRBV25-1 CASSDSYEQYF TGTGCCAGCAGTGACAGCTACGAGCAGTACTTC
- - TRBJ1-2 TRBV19 CASTDTGIVRDGYTF TGTGCCAGTACCGATACAGGGATCGTTAGGGATGGCTACACCTTC
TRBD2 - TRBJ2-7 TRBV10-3 CAISDPGLAGESYYEQYF TGTGCCATCAGTGATCCGGGACTAGCGGGAGAGTCCTACTACGAGCAGTACTTC
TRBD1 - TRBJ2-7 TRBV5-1 CASTRDREEQYF TGCGCCAGCACAAGGGACAGGGAAGAGCAGTACTTC
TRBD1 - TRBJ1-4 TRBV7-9 CASSLKGQGLNEKLFF TGTGCCAGCAGCTTAAAGGGACAGGGCCTTAATGAAAAACTGTTTTTT
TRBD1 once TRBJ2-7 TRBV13 CASSLGQGAYEQYF TGTGCCAGCAGCTTAGGACAGGGGGCTTACGAGCAGTACTTC
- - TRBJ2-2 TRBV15 CATRRTGELFF TGTGCCACCAGGCGCACCGGGGAGCTGTTTTTT
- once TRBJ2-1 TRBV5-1 CASSLAGGLYNEQFF TGCGCCAGCAGCTTAGCCGGGGGGCTCTACAATGAGCAGTTCTTC
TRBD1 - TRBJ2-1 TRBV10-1 CASSEGTGFNEQFF TGCGCCAGCAGTGAGGGGACAGGATTCAATGAGCAGTTCTTC
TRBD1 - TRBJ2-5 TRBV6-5 CASTYTGTGSETQYF TGTGCCAGCACCTATACGGGGACAGGGTCAGAGACCCAGTACTTC
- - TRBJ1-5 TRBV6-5 CASSSLLGGIGPQHF TGTGCCAGCAGCAGCCTCCTAGGAGGTATAGGGCCCCAGCATTTT
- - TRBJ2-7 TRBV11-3 CASSLEGSEQYF TGTGCCAGCAGCTTAGAGGGGAGCGAGCAGTACTTC
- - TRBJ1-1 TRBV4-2 CASSSGGENIEAFF TGTGCCAGCAGCTCGGGGGGAGAGAACATTGAAGCTTTCTTT
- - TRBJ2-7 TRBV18 CASSPGVTGRAFYEQYF TGTGCCAGCTCACCGGGTGTAACGGGACGGGCCTTCTACGAGCAGTACTTC
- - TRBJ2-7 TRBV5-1 CASSEVESSYEQYF TGCGCCAGCAGCGAAGTCGAGAGCTCCTACGAGCAGTACTTC
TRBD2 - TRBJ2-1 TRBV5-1 CASSFSSGSHEQFF TGCGCCAGCAGCTTCTCTAGCGGGAGCCATGAGCAGTTCTTC
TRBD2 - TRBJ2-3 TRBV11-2 CASSSGAGGNTDTQYF TGTGCCAGCAGCTCCGGAGCGGGGGGAAACACAGATACGCAGTATTTT
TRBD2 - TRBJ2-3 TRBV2 CASSDRLAGVSTDTQYF TGTGCCAGCAGTGATAGACTAGCGGGGGTTAGCACAGATACGCAGTATTTT
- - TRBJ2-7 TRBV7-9 CATEGPSSYEQYF TGTGCCACCGAGGGACCGAGCTCCTACGAGCAGTACTTC
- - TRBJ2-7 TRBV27 CASSPDSPLEQYF TGTGCCAGCAGTCCAGACAGTCCCCTGGAGCAGTACTTC
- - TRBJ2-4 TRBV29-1 CSVDAKNIQYF TGCAGCGTCGACGCCAAAAACATTCAGTACTTC
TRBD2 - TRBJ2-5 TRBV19 CASSSGGAETQYF TGTGCCAGTAGTAGCGGGGGGGCGGAGACCCAGTACTTC
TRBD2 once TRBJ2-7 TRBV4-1 CASSLSAGATYEQYF TGCGCCAGCAGCCTATCAGCGGGAGCGACCTACGAGCAGTACTTC
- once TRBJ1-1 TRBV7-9 CASSSPTGNTEAFF TGTGCCAGCAGCTCCCCCACAGGGAACACTGAAGCTTTCTTT